The clone carrying this T cell receptor beta chain appeared many times. The antigen remains unidentified. The junction departs from germline at one end; a sequencing error may be responsible. This entry is derived from a study of T-cell memory formation after mild COVID-19. Study in general: TCR clusters were mostly donor specific. Broader study findings: Memory cells collected pre-infection included some clones that later responded, suggesting cross-reactive memory joined.

Each CDR3 protein gets one entry after TCRdb re-called the 5' RACE reads with MiXCR. The data show 180,000 or so distinct CDR3 sequences, with around 10% seen just once and 3% to 4% held by the top ten. There are 15 residues in the CDR3. CDR1 and CDR2 from the germline V gene are SGHRS and YFSETQ. The clonotype originates from a man between 18 and 29 years old who had mild COVID-19 (a few samples of this study predate the infection). Cell type and time point are not known. The V gene is TRBV5-1, the J gene TRBJ2-1; the D gene is possibly TRBD2 (6 bases). Sequencing used PBMCs or a T cell subset sorted from them (not recorded which). CDR3 sequence: CASSLGAGKSPALSF. Here the CDR3 DNA reads TGCGCCAGCAGCTTGGGCGCGGGAAAATCCCCAGCCCTAAGCTTC. Full variable domain (rest looked up from reference TRBV5-1 and TRBJ2-1): KAGVTQTPRYLIKTRGQQVTLSCSPISGHRSVSWYQQTPGQGLQFLFEYFSETQRNKGNFPGRFSGRQFSNSRSEMNVSTLELGDSALYLCASSLGAGKSPALSFGPGTRLTVL.